Listed below are T cell receptor beta chains from one sample, sequenced in a study of T cell repertoires in cytomegalovirus infection. A single record per CDR3 protein comes from TCRdb applying MiXCR to the reads. The repertoire consists of roughly 600,000 distinct CDR3 sequences, with approximately 24% occurring once and the leading ten covering around 7.6%. Specimen: CD8+ T cells from PBMCs. The receptors stem from a human donor in good health (CMV status not recorded). Some clones in this sample may be carry-over from other donors' samples. Both conserved end residues are part of each CDR3.

J gene | V gene | CDR3 protein
TRBJ2-3 | TRBV5-1 | CASRGASGGAIDTQYF
TRBJ2-5 | TRBV25-1 | CASSEYMAGRETQYF
TRBJ1-1 | TRBV6-5 | CASSPAVSGTEAFF
TRBJ2-2 | TRBV24-1 | CATQAGGGELFF
TRBJ2-5 | TRBV12-5 | CASGLWTGGEETQYF
TRBJ2-2 | TRBV29-1 | CSVDGQNTGELFF
TRBJ1-1 | TRBV5-6 | CASSVTGSRTEAFF
TRBJ2-3 | TRBV12-3/TRBV12-4 | CASSFSRDLFTDTQYF
TRBJ2-3 | TRBV6-6 | CANSPGADTQYF
TRBJ1-2 | TRBV7-6 | CASSLGGNGYTF
TRBJ2-3 | TRBV6-5 | CASNSGTSIHTQYF
TRBJ1-6 | TRBV20-1 | CSARDRTIYNSPLHF
TRBJ2-3 | TRBV7-9 | CASEKADTQYF
TRBJ2-5 | TRBV7-9 | CASRLAGGYQETQYF
TRBJ2-1 | TRBV27 | CASSSLAEHWEVF
TRBJ2-2 | TRBV7-9 | CASSLRPFRNTGELFF
TRBJ2-3 | TRBV6-5 | CASSQMQGLWQYF
TRBJ1-4 | TRBV7-2 | CASSSTGAPRGKLFF
TRBJ2-2 | TRBV7-9 | CASSVPGQLPSAGELFF
TRBJ1-2 | TRBV20-1 | CSARFSDGLNYGYTF
TRBJ2-7 | TRBV7-9 | CASSLGGGAEQYF
TRBJ2-3 | TRBV7-9 | CASSPRTGASTDTQYF
TRBJ2-5 | TRBV6-6 | CASSPAQSQETQYF
TRBJ1-1 | TRBV5-1 | CASSGGGNTEAFF
TRBJ2-3 | TRBV14 | CASSYNFGDTQYF